Included here is one T cell receptor (beta chain) sequence, with context. The antigen this receptor binds is unknown. The record has no base qualities; no much larger clone is one base away. The donors were healthy, HIV-negative adults who had no recently reported acute infections or vaccinations. All donors were Caucasian adults living in Nashville, Tennessee, USA. CD4+ T cells were enriched by magnetic negative selection; naive cells were then positively selected on CD45RA, and the negative fraction formed the memory subset. Blood was obtained by leukapheresis, after which PBMCs were separated by Ficoll-Histopaque density gradient centrifugation and cryopreserved in liquid nitrogen vapor phase. Analytical flow cytometry was used to check the purity and quantity of each magnetically sorted T cell population. Each sorted fraction had its genomic DNA isolated and then quantified by UV absorbance on a Nanodrop 2000c.

This sample was included in a study of shared clonotypes between healthy human individuals (TCRdb year 2020). Context from the whole study: The cohort comprised a couple of women and a few men aged 18 to 49 years. For each donor, three plates each were used for CD4 naive and CD4 memory, two plates were used for CD8 naive, and one plate was used for CD8 memory. The study deeply sequenced blood TCR repertoires of five healthy adults to estimate repertoire size and the extent of clonotype sharing between individuals. Libraries were prepared and TCR repertoires were sequenced by different laboratories using diverse techniques, in order to increase sequencing depth and limit assay-specific biases. Between about 0.8 and 8.9 billion PBMCs per donor were obtained by leukapheresis.

Overall results and qualifications from the work: Naive subsets generally had larger estimated clonotype richness than memory subsets did. Incomplete sequencing was indicated by rarefaction of sorted-subset datasets, despite the large sequencing depth. When a few donors were compared, the shared fraction of clonotypes was roughly 5% for naive CD4, roughly 3.4% for naive CD8, about 2.5% for memory CD4, and approximately 0.4% for memory CD8. Compared with non-shared clonotypes, the clonotypes found in all four sorted-subset donors had higher generation probabilities. Only blood was sampled, and tissue TCR repertoires likely differ from those in blood. The small number of donors limited the genetic and exposure-history diversity represented. Based on pairwise subsampling, the degree of clonotype sharing among donors was expected to be affected by sequencing depth.

For CDR1 and CDR2, the germline V gene lists SGHAT and FQNNGV. V trim: 0 bases; J trim: 2 bases; unmatched bases: 8. The CDR3 spans 17 residues, from the cysteine through the phenylalanine. Only the CDR3 DNA is retained, 51 bases long and in frame from the first base. Using the deep immunoSEQ assay, multiplex PCR amplified TCR CDR3 regions from genomic DNA. Extracted genomic DNA from each cell subset was spread evenly across all wells of several immunoSEQ 96-well plates, with each plate serving as a replicate. For sorted subsets, each replicate PCR was loaded with about 0.2 ug genomic DNA, equivalent to approximately 27,000 T cell genomes. Purified libraries were quantified with a Qubit 3.0 fluorometer, sized on a Bioanalyzer 2100, and re-quantified with the KAPA Library Quantification kit. A separate single-read 150-cycle Illumina NextSeq 550 flow cell was used to sequence each immunoSEQ 96-well plate. As for the original processing: Because the immunoSEQ output included only junctional sequences and no quality scores, the filtering could not be the same as the filtering used for full-length reads. To assign V/J genes and CDR3, sequences were annotated against IMGT germline references using PyIR, a Python wrapper for IgBLAST v1.9. Reads were removed for weak V/J assignments (E-value above 1e-6), missing CDR3, stop codons, out-of-frame junctions, or ambiguous translated residues. V3J clonotypes were defined as sequences sharing the same inferred V gene, J gene, and CDR3 amino acid sequence. The percentage overlap between two repertoires was calculated by dividing the number of shared unique clonotypes by the size of the smaller repertoire. RTK rarefaction, the Chao1 estimator, and Recon v2.1 estimates of unobserved clonotypes were used to assess repertoire richness. OLGA was used to compute generation probabilities for all TCRbeta clonotypes that the gDNA method yielded from four donors. TCRdb took this table from immuneACCESS and kept in-frame rearrangements with V and J called. Such tables lack part of the clones; where checked against another copy, unresolved V genes explain under half of the gap, and the rest is unexplained. V and J calls and clone size are given by that table; D and trimming were obtained from the DNA. This sample has roughly 2.2 million clones in its table, and under 95% of those were observed once. The ten largest clones take up 0.3% to 0.4% of the sample.

What was sequenced was naive CD4+ T cells from PBMCs. The intended sense of this specimen's cell subset or site label: CD45RA+ positively selected. The receptor chain draws on TRBV11-2 and TRBJ2-7, with 9 bases in between that match TRBD2. The sequence derives from a man between 18 and 29 years old in good health. Some clones in this sample may be carry-over from other donors' samples. The encoded CDR3 is CASSLELAGGGTYEQYF. The DNA sequence is given as TGTGCCAGCAGCTTAGAACTAGCGGGTGGGGGAACCTACGAGCAGTACTTC.